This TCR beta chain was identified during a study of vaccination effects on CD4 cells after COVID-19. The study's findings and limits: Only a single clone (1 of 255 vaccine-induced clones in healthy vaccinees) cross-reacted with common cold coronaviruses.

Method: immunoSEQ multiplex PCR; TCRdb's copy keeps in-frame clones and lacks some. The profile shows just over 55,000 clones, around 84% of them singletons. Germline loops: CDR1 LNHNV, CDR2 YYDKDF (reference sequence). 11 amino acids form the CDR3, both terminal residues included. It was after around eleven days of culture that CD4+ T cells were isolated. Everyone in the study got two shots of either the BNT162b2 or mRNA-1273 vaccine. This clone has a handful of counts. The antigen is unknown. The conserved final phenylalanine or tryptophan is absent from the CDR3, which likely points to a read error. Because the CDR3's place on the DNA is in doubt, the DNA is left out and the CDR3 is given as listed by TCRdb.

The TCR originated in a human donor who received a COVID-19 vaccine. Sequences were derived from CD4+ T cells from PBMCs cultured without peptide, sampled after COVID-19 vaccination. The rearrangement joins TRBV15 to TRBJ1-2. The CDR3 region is CATSRPPRDPI.